Below, 20 T cell receptor beta chains from the same sample are listed, as sequenced in a study of T cell responses to AZD1222 COVID-19 vaccine. Sequencing used immunoSEQ multiplex PCR; TCRdb keeps in-frame clones, though not all of them. The sample lists some 110,000 clones; 90% to 95% were seen once. This specimen consisted of peripheral blood, obtained on day 0 of AZD1222 vaccination. Receptor source: an adult in good health.

The rearrangement uses TRBV6-5 and TRBJ1-6, with a weak D call TRBD1 (5 bases). Germline V gene data show CDR1 as MNHEY and CDR2 as SVGAGI. The length of the CDR3 is 13 residues. Between the trimmed V and J ends, which lost 2 bases and 12 bases, there was a span of 11 bases. CDR3 loop: CASSYAGEGPLHF. The CDR3 nucleotides read TGTGCCAGCAGTTACGCGGGGGAGGGACCCCTCCACTTT.

V usage is TRBV20-1 and J usage is TRBJ2-2, with D possibly being TRBD1 or TRBD2 (5 bases each). Trimming cost V 4 bases and J 6 bases, with 9 bases left between them. The CDR3 is made up of 12 amino acids. Germline lookup yields CDR1 DFQATT and CDR2 SNEGSKA (reference sequence). CDR3 sequence: CSAIEGPGELFF. CDR3 in DNA: TGCAGTGCTATTGAGGGACCCGGGGAGCTGTTTTTT.

CDR3 DNA sequence: TGTGCCAGCTCACCTTCGCAAGGGGCCGGGGCCCAGTACTTC. It codes for CASSPSQGAGAQYF. This chain uses TRBV18 with TRBJ2-5; either TRBD1 or TRBD2 may supply D (5 bases each). This CDR3 spans 14 amino acids. CDR1 is KGHSH, CDR2 LQKENI, per germline. V shed 3 bases and J shed 9 bases, with 17 bases lying between them.

The CDR3 DNA sequence: TGCAGTGCTAGTATGGGGGGGCGCCGGTATGGCTACACCTTC. This encodes CSASMGGRRYGYTF. The chain combines TRBV20-1 with TRBJ1-2; the D gene is possibly TRBD1 (6 bases). Per germline, CDR1 DFQATT and CDR2 SNEGSKA (reference sequence). The ends were cut back, 3 bases at V and 5 bases at J, with 16 bases in the middle. This CDR3 region has 14 residues.

V usage is TRBV30 and J usage is TRBJ1-2; the match to TRBD1 covers 7 bases. CDR3 length: 13 amino acids. Germline loops: CDR1 GTSNPN, CDR2 SVGIG (reference sequence). The V and J ends lost 0 bases and 7 bases, in that order; junction bases with no gene match: 5. DNA for the CDR3: TGTGCCTGGAGTGTAAAGGGGGCAGGTGGCTACACCTTC. It yields the protein CAWSVKGAGGYTF.

V usage is TRBV6-4 and J usage is TRBJ2-1, with D possibly TRBD2 on 5 matching bases. Germline lookup yields CDR1 MRHNA and CDR2 SNTAGT. The CDR3 has 16 residues. V was cut by 0 bases and J by 9 bases, with 18 bases left in between. CDR3 loop: CASSDSEGISPSEQFF. CDR3 nucleotide sequence: TGTGCCAGCAGTGACTCTGAGGGAATCTCCCCAAGTGAGCAGTTCTTC.

This clone has a single count. V usage is TRBV7-3 and J usage is TRBJ2-5; the match to TRBD1 covers 10 bases. From germline, CDR1 is SGHTA and CDR2 FQGTGA. This CDR3 spans 15 amino acids. Losses at the gene ends were 1 base for V and 5 bases for J; bases not matched to a gene: 4. The CDR3 protein is CASSLRGQGRETQYF. CDR3 bases: TGTGCCAGCAGCTTAAGGGGACAGGGGAGGGAGACCCAGTACTTC.

The chain couples TRBV14 to TRBJ2-2; D gene ambiguous. The CDR3 runs 13 residues. Trimming pared 6 bases from V and 6 bases from J, leaving 11 bases between. CDR1 and CDR2 (germline): SGHDN, FVKESK. The CDR3 loop reads CASSTLVSGELFF. The DNA for the CDR3 is TGTGCCAGCAGTACTCTAGTGTCCGGGGAGCTGTTTTTT.

This chain connects TRBV6-5 to TRBJ2-7, with D possibly TRBD1 on 5 matching bases. Trimming left V 2 bases short and J 2 bases short, with 10 bases between. The CDR3 totals 14 residues. Germline CDR1 and CDR2: MNHEY and SVGAGI. The CDR3 spells CASSYRLGAYEQYF. The CDR3 DNA is TGTGCCAGCAGTTACCGGCTAGGGGCCTACGAGCAGTACTTC.

This clone has just a few counts. CDR3 in amino acids: CASSSSPLGYTF. Written as DNA, the CDR3 is TGTGCCAGCAGTTCCTCACCCTTAGGCTACACCTTC. This chain joins TRBV28 and TRBJ1-2; no clear D gene. The CDR3 is 12 amino acids. Germline values: CDR1 MDHEN, CDR2 SYDVKM. V was shortened by 4 bases and J by 8 bases, with 11 bases between the two germline ends.

V and J are TRBV28 and TRBJ2-7, with D hard to call. Germline-derived CDR1 and CDR2 are MDHEN and SYDVKM. V was shortened by 5 bases and J by 2 bases, with 16 bases between the two germline ends. The CDR3 has 15 amino acids. CDR3 amino acids: CASSAWTIGTYEQYF. As DNA, the CDR3 is TGTGCCAGCAGTGCATGGACCATAGGGACCTACGAGCAGTACTTC.

The chain links TRBV27 to TRBJ2-7; D ambiguous. Germline V gene lookup returns CDR1 MNHEY and CDR2 SMNVEV (reference sequence). The CDR3 has 13 amino acids. V was cut by 5 bases and J by 2 bases, with 10 bases left in between. As DNA, the CDR3 is TGTGCCAGCAGTCCCCCAGGAACCTACGAGCAGTACTTC. Translated, it gives CASSPPGTYEQYF.

V and J are TRBV19 and TRBJ2-1, with TRBD2 as a possible D gene (6 bases). The CDR3 length is 16 residues. Germline-derived CDR1 and CDR2 are LNHDA and SQIVND (reference sequence). With 0 bases removed from V and 3 bases from J, the gap between germline ends came to 12 bases. CDR3 DNA: TGTGCCAGTAGTATAGATCTGGGAGGTCTCTACAATGAGCAGTTCTTC. It encodes CASSIDLGGLYNEQFF.

The chain carries TRBV6-1 and TRBJ1-6; a weak D match, TRBD1 (6 bases). This CDR3 is 15 amino acids long. The ends were cut back, 0 bases at V and 10 bases at J, with 13 bases in the middle. Germline V gene sequence: CDR1 MNHNS, CDR2 SASEGT. In DNA, the CDR3 is TGTGCCAGCAGTGAAGCGGAACAGGGTCGGTCACCCCTCCACTTT. It yields the protein CASSEAEQGRSPLHF.

This sequence joins TRBV15 and TRBJ2-7, with D perhaps given as TRBD1 or TRBD2 (5 bases each). The CDR3 loop spans 15 amino acids. Germline CDR1 is LNHNV and CDR2 is YYDKDF (reference sequence). V lost 4 bases, J lost 3 bases, and 16 bases lay in between. The CDR3 coding sequence is TGTGCCACCAGCAAAAAACCCGGGACGGGCTACGAGCAGTACTTC. Protein: CATSKKPGTGYEQYF.

This chain connects TRBV5-5 to TRBJ2-7, with D maybe TRBD2 (6 bases). The CDR3 is made up of 14 amino acids. Germline V gives CDR1 SGHKS, CDR2 YYEKEE (reference sequence). V lost 0 bases, J lost 4 bases, and 11 bases lay in between. The CDR3 here is CASSLVGGTYEQYF. CDR3 nucleotides: TGTGCCAGCAGCTTGGTGGGGGGTACATACGAGCAGTACTTC.

This clone is categorized as medium-sized (0.01 to 0.1%). J is TRBJ2-1 and V is TRBV6-5; 11 bases fit TRBD1. V gave up 4 bases and J gave up 8 bases; unmatched junction bases: 10. CDR1 is MNHEY and CDR2 is SVGAGI in the germline V gene. The CDR3 spans 16 residues. The CDR3 spells CASSSITGQGEDEQFF. As DNA, the CDR3 is TGTGCCAGCAGTTCCATCACGGGACAGGGGGAGGATGAGCAGTTCTTC.

V is TRBV19 and J is TRBJ2-3, with 7 bases identical to TRBD2. V was pared by 3 bases and J by 2 bases, with 5 bases of the junction left unmatched. The CDR3 is 15 residues long. Germline V gene data show CDR1 as LNHDA and CDR2 as SQIVND (reference sequence). CDR3 sequence (DNA): TGTGCCAGTAGTATCTCAGCGGGACCCACAGATACGCAGTATTTT. Its translation is CASSISAGPTDTQYF.

The chain recombines TRBV12-3 or TRBV12-4 with TRBJ2-7; the D is unclear. There are 13 residues in the CDR3. V lost 7 bases, J lost 6 bases, and 16 bases lay in between. CDR3 DNA: TGTGCCAGCACCCTGAATCACCTAGGCGAGCAGTACTTC. Amino acid sequence: CASTLNHLGEQYF.

The chain carries TRBV6-5 and TRBJ1-4; D gene uncertain. Germline V lookup: CDR1 MNHEY, CDR2 SVGAGI. The CDR3 contains 13 residues. Trimming removed 5 bases at V and 7 bases at J, with 11 bases between. The CDR3 reads CASSQLFGEKLFF. The CDR3 bases are TGTGCCAGCAGTCAGCTGTTTGGTGAAAAACTGTTTTTT.